This T cell receptor beta chain was captured in a study of T cell responses to AZD1222 COVID-19 vaccine. The CDR3 is 14 residues long. Trimming cost V 4 bases and J 0 bases, with 11 bases left between them. CDR1 and CDR2 (germline): SGHRS, YFSETQ. General observations from the study: The donors showed a predominance of white British ancestry and of females, with possible underestimation of clonal diversity. Spike as a whole was targeted by vaccine-associated CD4 TCRs, dominant at 160-218 and 743-854. Only six people who got AZD1222 tested seropositive at baseline.

Data came from immunoSEQ multiplex PCR; TCRdb stores just in-frame clones and leaves some out. The sample records fewer than 200,000 clones, approximately 92% being singletons. Remarks on this clone: Its antigen is unknown.

This specimen consisted of peripheral blood, obtained on day 0 of AZD1222 vaccination. The V gene is TRBV5-1, the J gene TRBJ2-7, with unresolved D. This clonotype was obtained from an adult in good health. The CDR3: CASSPADSSYEQYF. CDR3 DNA: TGCGCCAGCAGCCCCGCGGATAGCTCCTACGAGCAGTACTTC.